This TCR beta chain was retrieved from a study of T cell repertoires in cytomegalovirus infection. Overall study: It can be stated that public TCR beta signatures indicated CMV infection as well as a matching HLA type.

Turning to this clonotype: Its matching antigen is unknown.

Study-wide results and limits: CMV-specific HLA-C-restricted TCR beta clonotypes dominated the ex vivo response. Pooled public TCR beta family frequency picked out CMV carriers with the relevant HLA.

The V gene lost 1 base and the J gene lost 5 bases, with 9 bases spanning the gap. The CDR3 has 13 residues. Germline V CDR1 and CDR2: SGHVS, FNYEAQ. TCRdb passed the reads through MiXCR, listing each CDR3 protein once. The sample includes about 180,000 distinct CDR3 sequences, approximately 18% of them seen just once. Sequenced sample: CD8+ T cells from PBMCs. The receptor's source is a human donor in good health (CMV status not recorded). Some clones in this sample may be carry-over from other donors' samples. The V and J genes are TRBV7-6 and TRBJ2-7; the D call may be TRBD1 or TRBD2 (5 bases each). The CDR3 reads CASSLGRGDEQYF. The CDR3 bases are TGTGCCAGCAGCTTAGGGAGAGGGGACGAGCAGTACTTC.